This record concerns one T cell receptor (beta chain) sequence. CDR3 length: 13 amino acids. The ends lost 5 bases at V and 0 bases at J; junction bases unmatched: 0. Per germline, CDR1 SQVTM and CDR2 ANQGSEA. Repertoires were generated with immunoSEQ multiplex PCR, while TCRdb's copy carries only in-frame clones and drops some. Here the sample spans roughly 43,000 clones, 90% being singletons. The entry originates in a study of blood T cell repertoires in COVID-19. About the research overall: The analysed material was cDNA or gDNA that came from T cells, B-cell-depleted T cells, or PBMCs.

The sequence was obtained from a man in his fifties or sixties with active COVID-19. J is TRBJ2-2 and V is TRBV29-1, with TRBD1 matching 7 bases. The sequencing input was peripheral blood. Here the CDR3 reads CSVQGANTGELFF. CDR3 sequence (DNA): TGCAGCGTTCAGGGGGCGAACACCGGGGAGCTGTTTTTT.